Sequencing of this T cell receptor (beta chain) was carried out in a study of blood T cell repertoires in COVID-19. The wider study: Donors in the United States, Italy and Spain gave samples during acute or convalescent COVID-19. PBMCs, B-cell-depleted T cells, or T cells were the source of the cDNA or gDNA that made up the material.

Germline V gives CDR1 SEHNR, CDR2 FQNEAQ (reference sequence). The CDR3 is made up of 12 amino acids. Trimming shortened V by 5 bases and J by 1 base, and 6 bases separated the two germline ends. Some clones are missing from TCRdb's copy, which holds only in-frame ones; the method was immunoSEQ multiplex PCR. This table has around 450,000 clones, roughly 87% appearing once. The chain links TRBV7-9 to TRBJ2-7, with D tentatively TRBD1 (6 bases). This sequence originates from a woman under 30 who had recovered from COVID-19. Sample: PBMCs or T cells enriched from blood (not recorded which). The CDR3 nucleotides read TGTGCCAGCAGCGGACAGTCCTACGAGCAGTACTTC. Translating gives CASSGQSYEQYF.